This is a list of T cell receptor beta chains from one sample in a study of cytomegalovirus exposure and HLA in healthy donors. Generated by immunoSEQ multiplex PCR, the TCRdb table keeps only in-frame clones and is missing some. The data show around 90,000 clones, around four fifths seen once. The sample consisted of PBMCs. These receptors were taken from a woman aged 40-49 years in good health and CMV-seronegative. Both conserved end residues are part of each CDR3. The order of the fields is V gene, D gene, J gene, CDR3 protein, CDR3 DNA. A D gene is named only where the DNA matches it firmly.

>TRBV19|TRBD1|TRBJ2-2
CASKSGRGQSLTGELFF
TGTGCCAGTAAAAGTGGCAGGGGGCAATCTCTGACCGGGGAGCTGTTTTTT
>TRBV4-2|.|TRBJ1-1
CASSPETVMNTEAFF
TGTGCCAGCAGTCCCGAGACAGTCATGAACACTGAAGCTTTCTTT
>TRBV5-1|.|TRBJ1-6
CASSPFGLRGNSPLHF
TGCGCCAGCAGCCCGTTCGGTCTGCGGGGGAATTCACCCCTCCACTTT
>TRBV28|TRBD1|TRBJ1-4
CASRLGTGEKLFF
TGTGCCAGCAGGCTCGGGACAGGGGAAAAACTGTTTTTT
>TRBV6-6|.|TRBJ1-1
CASSQRDMWNTEAFF
TGTGCCAGCAGTCAAAGGGACATGTGGAACACTGAAGCTTTCTTT
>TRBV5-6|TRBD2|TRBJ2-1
CASSFTGGGLNEQFF
TGTGCCAGCAGCTTTACGGGAGGGGGGCTCAATGAGCAGTTCTTC
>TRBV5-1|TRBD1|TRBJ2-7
CASSSGQGATPWSYEQYF
TGCGCCAGCAGCTCGGGACAGGGGGCCACCCCCTGGAGCTACGAGCAGTACTTC
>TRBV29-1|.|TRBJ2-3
CSVGRQGPDTQYF
TGCAGCGTTGGTCGGCAGGGCCCAGATACGCAGTATTTT
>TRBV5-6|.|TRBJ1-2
CASSPQTANYGYTF
TGTGCCAGCAGCCCCCAGACAGCTAACTATGGCTACACCTTC
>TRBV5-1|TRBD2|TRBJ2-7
CASSPGLAGAEQYF
TGCGCCAGCAGCCCGGGACTAGCGGGAGCCGAGCAGTACTTC